Shown below are 18 T cell receptor beta chains from a single sample sequenced in a study of T-cell memory formation after mild COVID-19. TCRdb re-called the 5' RACE reads with MiXCR, one entry per CDR3 protein. The sample records around 320,000 distinct CDR3 sequences, around 28% being singletons. The sample was PBMCs or a T cell subset sorted from them (not recorded which). The receptors stem from an adult woman who had mild COVID-19 (a few samples of this study predate the infection). Cell type and time point are not known.

In this sample, this clonotype turned up many times. The chain is built from TRBV6-2 or TRBV6-3 and TRBJ2-1; 7 bases fit TRBD2. V lost 2 bases and J lost 6; bases outside the gene matches: 10. This CDR3 spans 16 amino acids. CDR1 is MNHEY and CDR2 is SVGEGT in the germline V gene. CDR3 protein: CASSYSGEAGFNEQFF. CDR3 nucleotide sequence: TGTGCCAGCAGTTACAGTGGGGAAGCGGGGTTCAATGAGCAGTTCTTC.

In DNA form, the CDR3 reads TGTGCCACCAGTGACCCTGCGGGACAGGGGTCCCCCGAGGAGCAGTACTTC. It encodes CATSDPAGQGSPEEQYF. The chain couples TRBV24-1 to TRBJ2-7; 10 positions agree with TRBD1. The CDR3 runs to 17 residues. Trimming removed 4 bases from V and 7 bases from J; junction bases left unmatched: 15. The germline gives CDR1 KGHDR, CDR2 SFDVKD.

J is TRBJ2-7 and V is TRBV7-9; unclear D gene. The germline V and J ends were trimmed by 4 bases and 3 bases, with 10 bases remaining between them. Germline V gene lookup returns CDR1 SEHNR and CDR2 FQNEAQ (reference sequence). This CDR3 has 13 residues. CDR3 amino acids: CASSSSDNYEQYF. CDR3 nucleotide sequence: TGTGCCAGCAGCTCATCCGACAACTACGAGCAGTACTTC.

The chain links TRBV24-1 to TRBJ2-7, with 7 nucleotides matching TRBD1. The CDR3 loop spans 12 amino acids. The ends lost 9 bases at V and 2 bases at J; junction bases unmatched: 3. CDR1 and CDR2 (germline): KGHDR, SFDVKD. CDR3 amino acids: CATEGTAYEQYF. The DNA of the CDR3 is TGTGCCACCGAAGGGACAGCCTACGAGCAGTACTTC.

This clonotype was detected a few times. CDR3 sequence: CASTRGQGSLRNEQFF. For the CDR3, the DNA is TGTGCCAGCACGCGAGGACAGGGGTCCTTGAGAAATGAGCAGTTCTTC. The V call is TRBV6-6, the J call TRBJ2-1; 9 positions match TRBD1. The CDR3 is 16 residues long. V lost 7 bases to trimming and J lost 7 bases; unmatched junction nucleotides: 14. CDR1 is MNHNY, CDR2 SVGAGI, per germline (reference sequence).

This chain connects TRBV20-1 to TRBJ2-1; possibly TRBD2 for D (7 bases). The CDR3 runs to 16 residues. The germline gives CDR1 DFQATT, CDR2 SNEGSKA (reference sequence). Trimming removed 6 bases from V and 0 bases from J, with 18 bases in between. The chain's CDR3 is CSAWNRGASSYNEQFF. The CDR3 region has the DNA TGCAGTGCCTGGAACCGGGGGGCGAGCTCCTACAATGAGCAGTTCTTC.

This clonotype was found a few times. The chain employs TRBV7-6 and TRBJ2-7; D might be TRBD1 or TRBD2, each matching 5 bases. Germline-derived CDR1 and CDR2 are SGHVS and FNYEAQ. The V and J ends lost 4 bases and 6 bases respectively, with 19 bases between them. The CDR3 has 15 residues. The CDR3 sequence: CASSSGRPLGGEQYF. CDR3 bases: TGTGCCAGCAGCTCGGGACGGCCTTTAGGAGGCGAGCAGTACTTC.

This clonotype was observed a handful of times. The J gene is TRBJ1-2, the V gene TRBV5-5; TRBD1 matches 11 bases. Germline loops: CDR1 SGHKS, CDR2 YYEKEE (reference sequence). With 4 bases clipped from V and 5 bases from J, the junction kept 4 bases outside the gene matches. This CDR3 region has 14 residues. CDR3 sequence reads: CASSRTGGLYGYTF. CDR3 sequence (DNA): TGTGCCAGCAGCCGGACAGGGGGCCTGTATGGCTACACCTTC.

This chain uses TRBV15 with TRBJ2-1; D gene ambiguous. This CDR3 contains 13 residues. Germline assignment: CDR1 LNHNV and CDR2 YYDKDF (reference sequence). The germline V and J ends were trimmed by 0 bases and 13 bases, with 13 bases remaining between them. CDR3 nucleotides: TGTGCCACCAGCAGAGAGGCCACTGGGCGTCAGTTCTTC. Translated: CATSREATGRQFF.

The chain is built from TRBV7-9 and TRBJ2-7; 8 bases line up with TRBD1. J was trimmed by 7 bases and V by 5 bases; bases with no gene match: 7. CDR1 is SEHNR and CDR2 is FQNEAQ in the germline V gene (reference sequence). The CDR3 extends over 13 amino acids. Here the CDR3 reads CASSGQGSYEQYF. DNA of the CDR3: TGTGCCAGCAGCGGACAGGGTTCGTATGAGCAGTACTTC.

The chain carries TRBV6-6 and TRBJ2-1; a possible D gene is TRBD1 (6 bases). Trimming shortened V by 10 bases and J by 0 bases, and 13 bases separated the two germline ends. CDR1 and CDR2 (germline): MNHNY, SVGAGI (reference sequence). This CDR3 region has 14 residues. The CDR3 reads CAITQGSSYNEQFF. In DNA, the CDR3 is TGTGCCATCACACAGGGAAGCTCCTACAATGAGCAGTTCTTC.

There are a few counts of this clonotype. This chain links TRBV7-9 with TRBJ2-3; no firm D call. The V and J ends lost 6 bases and 0 bases respectively, with 7 bases between them. Per the germline V gene, CDR1 is SEHNR and CDR2 is FQNEAQ (reference sequence). The CDR3 sequence is 13 residues long. Written as DNA, the CDR3 is TGTGCCAGCAGACAGCGAAGCACAGATACGCAGTATTTT. Translating it yields CASRQRSTDTQYF.

In DNA form, the CDR3 reads TGTGCCAGTAGTCCCCCGGGGGGGAACTATGGCTACACCTTC. The encoded protein is CASSPPGGNYGYTF. The chain uses TRBV19 and TRBJ1-2; the D gene is possibly TRBD1 (5 bases). Per germline, CDR1 LNHDA and CDR2 SQIVND (reference sequence). Trimming cost V 5 bases and J 2 bases, with 12 bases left between them. This CDR3 comprises 14 residues.

The chain couples TRBV11-2 to TRBJ2-1; D is possibly TRBD2 (6 bases). The V gene's germline CDR1 is SGHAT and CDR2 FQNNGV. The V end lost 1 base, the J end lost 2 bases, and 12 bases lay between the germline ends. The CDR3 has 16 amino acids. CDR3 sequence: CASSLGLSGTYNEQFF. The CDR3 DNA follows: TGTGCCAGCAGCTTAGGTCTTAGCGGTACCTACAATGAGCAGTTCTTC. Full variable domain (missing parts from reference TRBV11-2 and TRBJ2-1): EAGVAQSPRYKIIEKRQSVAFWCNPISGHATLYWYQQILGQGPKLLIQFQNNGVVDDSQLPKDRFSAERLKGVDSTLKIQPAKLEDSAVYLCASSLGLSGTYNEQFFGPGTRLTVL.

This chain connects TRBV20-1 to TRBJ2-4, with a possible D match to TRBD1 (7 bases). The germline V gene has CDR1 DFQATT and CDR2 SNEGSKA (reference sequence). V shed 1 base and J shed 0 bases, with 13 bases lying between them. The CDR3 consists of 16 residues. CDR3: CSARVEGAQAKNIQYF. The CDR3 region has the DNA TGCAGTGCTAGAGTGGAGGGGGCTCAAGCCAAAAACATTCAGTACTTC.

The chain carries TRBV7-9 and TRBJ1-1; tentative D call: TRBD1 (5 bases). Trimming pared 6 bases from V and 6 bases from J, leaving 32 bases between. The length of the CDR3 is 19 residues. CDR1 SEHNR and CDR2 FQNEAQ come from the germline V gene (reference sequence). CDR3 residues: CASSSTRDLPIDRGSEAFF. In DNA form, the CDR3 reads TGTGCCAGCAGTTCCACCCGGGACTTACCCATCGATCGGGGCTCTGAAGCTTTCTTT.

This clonotype appeared a few times. This chain connects TRBV20-1 to TRBJ1-1; no clear D gene. The germline V gene encodes CDR1 DFQATT and CDR2 SNEGSKA (reference sequence). Trimming stripped 1 base from V and 3 bases from J, with 9 bases between. The CDR3 has 13 amino acids. The CDR3 is CSARGGQDTEAFF. CDR3 DNA sequence: TGCAGTGCTAGAGGAGGGCAGGACACTGAAGCTTTCTTT.

This clonotype has a handful of counts. The chain recombines TRBV5-1 with TRBJ2-4; D uncertain. CDR1 is SGHRS, CDR2 YFSETQ, per germline. This CDR3 is built from 14 residues. Trimming cost V 2 bases and J 5 bases, with 11 bases left between them. The CDR3 bases are TGCGCCAGCAGCTTCGATACCCTGGAAAACATTCAGTACTTC. Protein: CASSFDTLENIQYF.